The next 14 T cell receptor beta chains were all read from a single sample in a study of blood T cell repertoires in COVID-19. Assay used: immunoSEQ multiplex PCR; TCRdb lists only in-frame clones, some missing. The sample lists tens of thousands of clones, about 83% seen once, with 1.6% in the top ten. Sequences were obtained from peripheral blood. All receptors derive from a man aged 50-59 years with acute or convalescent COVID-19.

J is TRBJ2-7 and V is TRBV15; 8 bases are shared with TRBD2. Germline V gene data show CDR1 as LNHNV and CDR2 as YYDKDF (reference sequence). V trimming: 4 bases; J trimming: 3 bases; junction bases outside the gene matches: 8. There are 15 residues in the CDR3. The chain's CDR3 is CATSNRTSGRYEQYF. CDR3 sequence (DNA): TGTGCCACCAGCAACCGTACTAGCGGACGCTACGAGCAGTACTTC.

The gene calls are TRBV11-3 and TRBJ2-3; TRBD2 is a possible D gene (7 bases). V lost 5 bases and J 1 base, leaving 13 bases between the germline ends. The CDR3 is 15 amino acids. Germline V lookup: CDR1 SGHNT, CDR2 YENEEA. The CDR3 region has the DNA TGTGCCAGCAGCGCCAGGGAGGGGGGCACAGATACGCAGTATTTT. It specifies CASSAREGGTDTQYF.

CDR3 sequence reads: CASSTPPLAGGTSYNEQFF. CDR3 in DNA: TGTGCCAGCAGCACCCCACCCCTAGCGGGAGGTACCTCCTACAATGAGCAGTTCTTC. The gene calls are TRBV21-1 and TRBJ2-1; the table's TRBD2 call for D was not verified on the DNA. TRBV21-1 is annotated as a pseudogene. The CDR3 totals 19 residues.

The V and J genes are TRBV4-1 and TRBJ2-1; D remains ambiguous. The V end was cut by 3 bases, the J end by 2 bases, with 5 bases between. Germline V gene sequence: CDR1 MGHRA, CDR2 YSYEKL. The length of the CDR3 is 13 residues. The CDR3 nucleotides are TGCGCCAGCAGCCAGGCCCCCTACAATGAGCAGTTCTTC. It yields the protein CASSQAPYNEQFF.

The rearrangement links TRBV3-1 (or the pseudogene TRBV3-2) to TRBJ2-3; 13 bases align to TRBD2. The CDR3 is 18 amino acids. The trim removed 1 base at V and 3 bases at J, leaving 7 bases unmatched. Germline V lookup: CDR1 LGHDT, CDR2 YNNKEL (reference sequence). The CDR3 loop reads CASSQGPGLAGETDTQYF. CDR3 DNA sequence: TGTGCCAGCAGCCAAGGTCCTGGACTAGCGGGGGAGACAGATACGCAGTATTTT.

This chain joins TRBV25-1 and TRBJ2-7; the match to TRBD1 covers 10 bases. CDR3 length: 13 residues. V lost 4 bases and J lost 6; bases outside the gene matches: 3. Germline V gene sequence: CDR1 MGHDK, CDR2 SYGVNS. The CDR3 bases are TGTGCCAGCAGTGGACAGGGGGCTAGCGAGCAGTACTTC. This encodes CASSGQGASEQYF.

V gene TRBV24-1 combines with J gene TRBJ1-2; no definite D call. This CDR3 has 13 residues. V lost 5 bases, J lost 3 bases, and 9 bases lay in between. Germline V gene lookup returns CDR1 KGHDR and CDR2 SFDVKD. The CDR3 nucleotides are TGTGCCACCAGTGTGGCAGGCGACTATGGCTACACCTTC. Its translation is CATSVAGDYGYTF.

The genes are TRBV2 and TRBJ1-1; perhaps TRBD1 as D (5 bases). V lost 11 bases and J 2 bases, leaving 15 bases between the germline ends. The CDR3 contains 13 residues. The V gene's germline CDR1 is SNHLY and CDR2 FYNNEI. DNA of the CDR3: TGTGCCGGAGAACAGGAGACTAACACTGAAGCTTTCTTT. Protein product: CAGEQETNTEAFF.

This sequence joins TRBV11-2 and TRBJ2-7; D is undetermined. Trimming cost V 1 base and J 0 bases, with 13 bases left between them. CDR1 is SGHAT and CDR2 is FQNNGV in the germline V gene. The CDR3 spans 16 residues. CDR3 in amino acids: CASSLVLQISSYEQYF. The CDR3 region has the DNA TGTGCCAGCAGCTTAGTGCTGCAGATAAGCTCCTACGAGCAGTACTTC.

The chain employs TRBV24-1 and TRBJ1-6, with 7 bases identical to TRBD1. J gave up 3 bases and V 4 bases, and 8 bases lay outside the gene matches. This CDR3 contains 17 residues. Per germline, CDR1 KGHDR and CDR2 SFDVKD. CDR3 coding DNA: TGTGCCACCAGTGACCTGGACAGGCTTTACTATAATTCACCCCTCCACTTT. This gives the protein CATSDLDRLYYNSPLHF.

This chain connects TRBV5-1 to TRBJ2-3, with 8 bases that match TRBD2. Germline values: CDR1 SGHRS, CDR2 YFSETQ. This CDR3 contains 15 residues. Losses at the gene ends were 0 bases for V and 5 bases for J; bases not matched to a gene: 5. In DNA, the CDR3 is TGCGCCAGCAGCTTGGGAACGGGGGGGCGAGATACGCAGTATTTT. It encodes CASSLGTGGRDTQYF.

In this sample, this clone turned up once. The rearrangement uses TRBV18 and TRBJ2-3; 12 bases agree with TRBD2. Trimming took 6 bases from V and 5 from J; bases not matched to a gene: 6. The germline V gene encodes CDR1 KGHSH and CDR2 LQKENI. The CDR3 contains 15 residues. CDR3 coding DNA: TGTGCCAGCTCCCGACTAGCGGGAGTGAAAGATACGCAGTATTTT. Translation gives CASSRLAGVKDTQYF.

The CDR3 nucleotides are TGTGCCTGGAGTGTTCGGGGCTATAATTCACCCCTCCACTTT. This translates into CAWSVRGYNSPLHF. The rearrangement links TRBV30 to TRBJ1-6; D gene uncertain. Between the trimmed V and J ends, which lost 0 bases and 3 bases, there was a span of 6 bases. This CDR3 has 14 residues. Germline V gene sequence: CDR1 GTSNPN, CDR2 SVGIG (reference sequence).

The V call is TRBV19, the J call TRBJ2-3, with TRBD1 identical over 11 bases. The CDR3 has 13 amino acids. Germline assignment: CDR1 LNHDA and CDR2 SQIVND (reference sequence). The ends lost 8 bases at V and 3 bases at J; junction bases unmatched: 1. The CDR3 region has the DNA TGTGCCAGTGGACAGGGGGCAACAGATACGCAGTATTTT. It encodes CASGQGATDTQYF.